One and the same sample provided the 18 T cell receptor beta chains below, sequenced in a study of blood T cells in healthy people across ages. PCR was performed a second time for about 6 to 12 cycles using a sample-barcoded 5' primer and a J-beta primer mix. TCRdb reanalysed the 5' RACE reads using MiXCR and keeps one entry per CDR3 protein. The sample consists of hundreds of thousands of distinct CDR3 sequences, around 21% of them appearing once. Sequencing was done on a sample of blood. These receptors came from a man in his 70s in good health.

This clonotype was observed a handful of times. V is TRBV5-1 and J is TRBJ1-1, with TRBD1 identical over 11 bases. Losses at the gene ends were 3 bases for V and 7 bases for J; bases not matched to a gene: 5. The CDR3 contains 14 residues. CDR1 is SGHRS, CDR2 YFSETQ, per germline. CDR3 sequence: CASSWGQGGDEAFF. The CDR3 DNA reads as TGCGCCAGCAGCTGGGGACAGGGGGGGGATGAAGCTTTCTTT.

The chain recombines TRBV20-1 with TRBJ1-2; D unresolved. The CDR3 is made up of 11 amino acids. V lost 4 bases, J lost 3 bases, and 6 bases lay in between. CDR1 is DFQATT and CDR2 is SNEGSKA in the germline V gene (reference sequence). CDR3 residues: CSAKSYYGYTF. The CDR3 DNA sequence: TGCAGTGCTAAGTCGTACTATGGCTACACCTTC.

The CDR3 DNA is TGCAGTGCTAGAAAGGGGGGGGACACTGAAGCTTTCTTT. It specifies CSARKGGDTEAFF. The chain links TRBV20-1 to TRBJ1-1; possible D gene TRBD1, 6 bases. The CDR3 has 13 residues. Germline V gene lookup returns CDR1 DFQATT and CDR2 SNEGSKA (reference sequence). The ends were cut back, 2 bases at V and 3 bases at J, with 10 bases in the middle.

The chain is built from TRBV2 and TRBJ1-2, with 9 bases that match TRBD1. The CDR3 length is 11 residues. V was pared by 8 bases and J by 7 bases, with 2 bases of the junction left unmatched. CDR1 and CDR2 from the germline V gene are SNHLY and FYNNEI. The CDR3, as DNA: TGTGCCAGCGACAGGGGGTTTGGCTACACCTTC. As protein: CASDRGFGYTF.

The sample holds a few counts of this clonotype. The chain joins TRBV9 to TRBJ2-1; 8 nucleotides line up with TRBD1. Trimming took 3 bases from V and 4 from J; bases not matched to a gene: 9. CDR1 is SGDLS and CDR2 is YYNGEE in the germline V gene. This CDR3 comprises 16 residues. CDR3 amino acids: CASSAPGQEEYNEQFF. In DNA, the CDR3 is TGTGCCAGCAGCGCCCCGGGACAGGAGGAGTACAATGAGCAGTTCTTC.

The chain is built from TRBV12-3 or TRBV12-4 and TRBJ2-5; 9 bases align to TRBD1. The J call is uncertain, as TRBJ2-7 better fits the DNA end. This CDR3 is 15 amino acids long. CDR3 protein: CASSFGGTGRDEQYF. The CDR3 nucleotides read TGTGCCAGCAGTTTTGGTGGGACAGGGAGAGACGAGCAGTACTTC.

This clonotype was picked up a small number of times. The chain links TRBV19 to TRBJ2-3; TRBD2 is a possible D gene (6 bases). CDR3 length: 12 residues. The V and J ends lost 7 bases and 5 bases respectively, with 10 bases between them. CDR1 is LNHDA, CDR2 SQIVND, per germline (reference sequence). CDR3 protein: CASTQEGDTQYF. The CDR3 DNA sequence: TGTGCCAGTACACAGGAGGGAGATACGCAGTATTTT.

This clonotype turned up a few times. This CDR3 reads CASSYGGEGIQYF. DNA of the CDR3: TGCGCCAGCAGCTACGGGGGAGAGGGCATTCAGTACTTC. V gene TRBV5-1 combines with J gene TRBJ2-4; weak D call: TRBD2 (6 bases). This CDR3 is built from 13 residues. Trimming shortened V by 3 bases and J by 9 bases, and 13 bases separated the two germline ends. Germline V gives CDR1 SGHRS, CDR2 YFSETQ.

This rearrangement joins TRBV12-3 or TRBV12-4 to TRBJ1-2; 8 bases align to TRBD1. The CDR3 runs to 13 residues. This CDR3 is CAINRGTLYGYTF. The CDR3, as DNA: TGTGCGATCAACAGGGGGACTCTGTATGGCTACACCTTC.

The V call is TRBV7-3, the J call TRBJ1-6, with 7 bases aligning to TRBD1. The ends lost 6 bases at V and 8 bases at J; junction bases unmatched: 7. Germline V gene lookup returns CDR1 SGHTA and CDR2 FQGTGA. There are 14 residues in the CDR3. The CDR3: CASSRTTGYSPLHF. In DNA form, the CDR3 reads TGTGCCAGCAGTCGTACGACAGGGTATTCACCCCTCCACTTT.

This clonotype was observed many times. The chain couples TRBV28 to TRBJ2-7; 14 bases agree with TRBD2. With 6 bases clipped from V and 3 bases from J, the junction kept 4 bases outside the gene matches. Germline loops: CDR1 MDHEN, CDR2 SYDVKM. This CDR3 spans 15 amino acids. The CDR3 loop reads CASRGGTSGSYEQYF. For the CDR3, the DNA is TGTGCCAGCAGGGGAGGGACTAGCGGGAGCTACGAGCAGTACTTC.

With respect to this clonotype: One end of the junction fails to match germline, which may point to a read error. The CDR3 spells CASRTGSQNTEVFF. The CDR3, as DNA: TGTGCCAGCAGGACCGGGTCCCAGAACACTGAAGTTTTCTTT. The rearrangement uses TRBV6-2 or TRBV6-3 and TRBJ1-1; D not resolved. Looked up from germline, CDR1 is MNHEY and CDR2 is SVGEGT. The length of the CDR3 is 14 residues.

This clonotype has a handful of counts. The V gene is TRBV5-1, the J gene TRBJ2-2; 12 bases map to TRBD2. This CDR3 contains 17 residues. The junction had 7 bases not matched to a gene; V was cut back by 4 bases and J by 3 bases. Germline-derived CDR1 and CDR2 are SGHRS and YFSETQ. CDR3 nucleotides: TGCGCCAGCAGCCCACTAGCGGGAGGTTCGGACACCGGGGAGCTGTTTTTT. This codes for CASSPLAGGSDTGELFF.

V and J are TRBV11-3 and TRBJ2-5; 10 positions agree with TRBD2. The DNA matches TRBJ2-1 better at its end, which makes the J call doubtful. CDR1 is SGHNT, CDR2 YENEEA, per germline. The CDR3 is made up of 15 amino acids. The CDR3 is CASSFGTSEYNEQFF. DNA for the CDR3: TGTGCCAGCAGCTTTGGGACTAGCGAATACAATGAGCAGTTCTTC.

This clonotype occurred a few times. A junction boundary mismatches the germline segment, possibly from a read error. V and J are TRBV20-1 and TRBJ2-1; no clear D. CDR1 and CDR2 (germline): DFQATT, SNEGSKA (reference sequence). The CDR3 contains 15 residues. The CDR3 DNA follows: TGCAGTGCTAGAGAGTTTGGCGGCTCCTACAATGAACAGTTCTTC. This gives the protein CSAREFGGSYNEQFF.

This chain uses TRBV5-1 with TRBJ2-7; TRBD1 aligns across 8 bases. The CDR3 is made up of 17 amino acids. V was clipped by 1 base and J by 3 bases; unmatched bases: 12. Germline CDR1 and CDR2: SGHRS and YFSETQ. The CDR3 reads CASSLTDRGGGLYEQYF. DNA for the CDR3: TGCGCCAGCAGCTTGACAGACAGGGGAGGAGGACTCTACGAGCAGTACTTC.

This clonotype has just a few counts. CDR3 DNA: TGTGCCAGCAGCTTAACACATCTACGGTATGACTACAATGAGCAGTTCTTC. This codes for CASSLTHLRYDYNEQFF. The rearrangement uses TRBV7-3 and TRBJ2-7; no definite D call. The J call could be wrong; TRBJ2-1 is a better fit for the DNA end. The CDR3 spans 17 residues. CDR1 and CDR2 from the germline V gene are SGHTA and FQGTGA.

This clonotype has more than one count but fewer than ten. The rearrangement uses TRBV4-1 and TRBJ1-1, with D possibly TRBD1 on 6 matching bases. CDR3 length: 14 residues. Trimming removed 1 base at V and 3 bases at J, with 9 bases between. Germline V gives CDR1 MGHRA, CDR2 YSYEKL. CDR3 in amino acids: CASSQVGADTEAFF. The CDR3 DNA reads TGCGCCAGCAGCCAAGTGGGGGCTGACACTGAAGCTTTCTTT.